Following are 9 T cell receptor beta chains from one sample sequenced in a study of blood T cells in healthy people across ages. Primers used in a second PCR of about 7 to 12 cycles were a sample-barcoded 5' primer and a J-beta primer mix. MiXCR was run by TCRdb on the 5' RACE reads, yielding one entry per CDR3 protein. The sample carries fewer than 800,000 distinct CDR3 sequences, under 25% recorded once. The sequenced material came from blood. The receptors were gathered from a man between 65 and 85 years old in good health.

The sample holds a few counts of this clonotype. The gene calls are TRBV5-1 and TRBJ2-5, with 8 bases matching TRBD1. The J segment lost 3 bases and the V segment lost 0 bases, leaving 10 bases of the junction unmatched. There are 17 residues in the CDR3. The germline gives CDR1 SGHRS, CDR2 YFSETQ. The CDR3 is CASSLGLTDRVKETQYF. The CDR3 region has the DNA TGCGCCAGCAGCTTGGGCCTTACGGACAGGGTGAAAGAGACCCAGTACTTC.

The DNA of the CDR3 is TGTGCCAGCAGGCCGACTAGCGGGCTACCTCAAGAGACCCAGTACTTC. This sequence encodes CASRPTSGLPQETQYF. The chain has TRBV5-4 and TRBJ2-5; 10 bases fit TRBD2. With 5 bases clipped from V and 2 bases from J, the junction kept 9 bases outside the gene matches. This CDR3 spans 16 amino acids. CDR1 and CDR2 from the germline V gene are SGHNT and YYREEE (reference sequence).

The chain employs TRBV30 and TRBJ2-6; D is perhaps TRBD1 (6 bases). The germline V and J ends were trimmed by 3 bases and 0 bases, with 15 bases remaining between them. The CDR3 contains 17 residues. Germline lookup yields CDR1 GTSNPN and CDR2 SVGIG (reference sequence). The CDR3 sequence is CAWRQGSKHSGANVLTF. CDR3 coding DNA: TGTGCCTGGAGACAGGGTAGTAAACACTCTGGGGCCAACGTCCTGACTTTC.

The chain recombines TRBV6-5 with TRBJ1-2, with 7 positions matching TRBD1. The CDR3 extends over 14 amino acids. The V gene's germline CDR1 is MNHEY and CDR2 SVGAGI. The V and J ends lost 4 bases and 6 bases, in that order; junction bases with no gene match: 8. CDR3 loop: CASSSTGPPDGYTF. The CDR3 nucleotides are TGTGCCAGCAGTTCGACAGGGCCACCCGATGGCTACACCTTC.

The chain uses TRBV27 and TRBJ2-3, with TRBD1 matching 7 bases. The length of the CDR3 is 16 residues. The V and J ends lost 0 bases and 2 bases, in that order; junction bases with no gene match: 5. Germline V lookup: CDR1 MNHEY, CDR2 SMNVEV (reference sequence). This chain's CDR3 is CASSLSLGGPTDTQYF. For the CDR3, the DNA is TGTGCCAGCAGTTTATCGCTAGGGGGCCCCACAGATACGCAGTATTTT.

The chain employs TRBV5-1 and TRBJ2-1, with 10 positions matching TRBD1. The CDR3 consists of 15 residues. CDR1 is SGHRS, CDR2 YFSETQ, per germline. After removal of 6 bases from V and 6 bases from J, the junction contained 9 bases not matched to a gene. The CDR3 reads CASIQTGGAGNEQFF. The CDR3 nucleotides are TGCGCCAGCATACAGACAGGGGGCGCCGGCAATGAGCAGTTCTTC.

This chain joins TRBV6-5 and TRBJ2-1; D remains ambiguous. This CDR3 contains 15 residues. Germline CDR1 MNHEY, CDR2 SVGAGI. V was pared by 4 bases and J by 6 bases, with 16 bases between. CDR3 sequence reads: CASSSPTDNLNEQFF. In DNA, the CDR3 is TGTGCCAGCAGTTCCCCCACCGACAATCTCAATGAGCAGTTCTTC.

This chain joins TRBV29-1 and TRBJ1-1; no clear D gene. Looked up from germline, CDR1 is SQVTM and CDR2 is ANQGSEA. The V end lost 3 bases, the J end lost 2 bases, and 13 bases lay between the germline ends. The CDR3 contains 14 residues. The CDR3: CSVDVGELNTEAFF. The CDR3 DNA follows: TGCAGCGTTGACGTCGGCGAACTTAACACTGAAGCTTTCTTT.

This clonotype was counted between two and nine times. The chain combines TRBV7-6 with TRBJ1-1; no clear D gene. This CDR3 has 13 residues. CDR1 is SGHVS, CDR2 FNYEAQ, per germline. The V end was cut by 5 bases, the J end by 1 base, with 8 bases between. The CDR3 bases are TGTGCCAGCAGCACTGACAAGAACACTGAAGCTTTCTTT. This codes for CASSTDKNTEAFF.